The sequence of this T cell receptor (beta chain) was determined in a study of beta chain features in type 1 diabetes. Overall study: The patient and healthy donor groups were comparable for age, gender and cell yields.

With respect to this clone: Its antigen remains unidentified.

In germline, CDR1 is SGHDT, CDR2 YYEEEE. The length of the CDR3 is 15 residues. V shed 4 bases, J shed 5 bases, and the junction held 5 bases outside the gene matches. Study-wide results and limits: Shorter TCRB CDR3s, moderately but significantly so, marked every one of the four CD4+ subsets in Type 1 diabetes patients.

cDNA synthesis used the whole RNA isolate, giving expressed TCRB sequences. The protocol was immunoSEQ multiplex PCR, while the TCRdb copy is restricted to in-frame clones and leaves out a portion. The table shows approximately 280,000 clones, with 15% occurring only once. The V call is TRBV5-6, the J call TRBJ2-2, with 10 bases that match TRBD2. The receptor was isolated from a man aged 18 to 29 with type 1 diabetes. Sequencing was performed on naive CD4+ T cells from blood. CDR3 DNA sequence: TGTGCCAGCAGCAGGGGACTAGCGAGTACCGGGGAGCTGTTTTTT. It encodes CASSRGLASTGELFF.